The 14 T cell receptor beta chains below were found in one sample sequenced in a study of blood T cell repertoires in COVID-19. Profiling relied on immunoSEQ multiplex PCR, and the TCRdb table lists in-frame clones only, not all of them. This sample has about 130,000 clones, with about 91% found just once. Sample: peripheral blood. These receptors were taken from a middle-aged man with acute or convalescent COVID-19.

This chain uses TRBV6-5 with TRBJ1-4, with 7 bases that match TRBD1. Germline-derived CDR1 and CDR2 are MNHEY and SVGAGI. There are 14 residues in the CDR3. Unmatched junction bases numbered 5, after V lost 5 bases and J lost 5 bases. CDR3 protein: CASSPGTENEKLFF. CDR3 in DNA: TGTGCCAGCAGTCCCGGGACAGAGAATGAAAAACTGTTTTTT.

The chain uses TRBV11-2 and TRBJ2-3; D not certain. CDR1 is SGHAT, CDR2 FQNNGV, per germline. The CDR3 is 14 amino acids. V was trimmed by 2 bases and J by 6 bases, leaving 12 bases between them. CDR3 nucleotide sequence: TGTGCCAGCAGCTTAAGTGAGACAAGGGATACGCAGTATTTT. Amino acids: CASSLSETRDTQYF.

The chain employs TRBV19 and TRBJ2-2, with 10 bases aligning to TRBD1. Germline V gives CDR1 LNHDA, CDR2 SQIVND (reference sequence). V shed 2 bases, J shed 5 bases, and the junction held 2 bases outside the gene matches. The CDR3 loop spans 15 amino acids. The chain's CDR3 is CASSIRGQGTGELFF. CDR3 coding DNA: TGTGCCAGTAGTATACGGGGACAGGGGACCGGGGAGCTGTTTTTT.

The J gene is TRBJ2-5, the V gene TRBV9; the D gene is possibly TRBD2 (5 bases). The CDR3 covers 13 residues. The V and J ends lost 6 bases and 2 bases respectively, with 11 bases between them. Per germline, CDR1 SGDLS and CDR2 YYNGEE. CDR3 in amino acids: CASNRLPQETQYF. CDR3 DNA sequence: TGTGCCAGCAACAGACTACCTCAAGAGACCCAGTACTTC.

The chain employs TRBV18 and TRBJ2-7, with D uncertain. Per germline, CDR1 KGHSH and CDR2 LQKENI. The CDR3 spans 13 residues. The V gene lost 2 bases and the J gene lost 6 bases, with 11 bases spanning the gap. The CDR3 region has the DNA TGTGCCAGCTCACCAACTAAGGCCCGCGAGCAGTACTTC. Protein sequence: CASSPTKAREQYF.

The rearrangement links TRBV27 to TRBJ2-3; 9 bases match TRBD2. With 3 bases clipped from V and 6 bases from J, the junction kept 7 bases outside the gene matches. The CDR3 contains 15 residues. CDR1 MNHEY and CDR2 SMNVEV come from the germline V gene (reference sequence). The CDR3 spells CASSFLAGVGDTQYF. The CDR3 DNA follows: TGTGCCAGCAGTTTTTTAGCGGGAGTAGGGGATACGCAGTATTTT.

This clone appeared once. This chain joins TRBV29-1 and TRBJ1-1, with D perhaps matching TRBD1 (6 bases). CDR1 and CDR2 from the germline V gene are SQVTM and ANQGSEA. The V end lost 7 bases, the J end lost 1 base, and 13 bases lay between the germline ends. This CDR3 has 13 residues. The CDR3 DNA reads as TGCAGCGCCAAAAGGGGGGGGAACACTGAAGCTTTCTTT. Translating gives CSAKRGGNTEAFF. Looking up the rest from reference TRBV29-1 and TRBJ1-1 gives the full variable domain: SAVISQKPSRDICQRGTSLTIQCQVDSQVTMMFWYRQQPGQSLTLIATANQGSEATYESGFVIDKFPISRPNLTFSTLTVSNMSPEDSSIYLCSAKRGGNTEAFFGQGTRLTVV.

The rearrangement links TRBV3-1 (or the pseudogene TRBV3-2) to TRBJ1-3; D ambiguous. CDR3 size: 15 residues. Per germline, CDR1 LGHDT and CDR2 YNNKEL (reference sequence). The V end lost 4 bases, the J end lost 0 bases, and 10 bases lay between the germline ends. The CDR3 spells CASSPSGFSGNTIYF. The DNA of the CDR3 is TGTGCCAGCAGCCCGTCAGGTTTCTCTGGAAACACCATATATTTT.

The chain employs TRBV3-1 (or the pseudogene TRBV3-2) and TRBJ1-6; D uncertain. V was shortened by 4 bases and J by 10 bases, with 23 bases between the two germline ends. The CDR3 runs to 17 residues. Germline V gene sequence: CDR1 LGHDT, CDR2 YNNKEL (reference sequence). CDR3 in amino acids: CASSLSAGRWAGSPLHF. DNA of the CDR3: TGTGCCAGCAGCCTTTCTGCAGGCCGTTGGGCGGGATCACCCCTCCACTTT.

The genes are TRBV12-3 or TRBV12-4 and TRBJ1-5; no clear D. This CDR3 region has 13 residues. V was pared by 2 bases and J by 5 bases, with 7 bases between. CDR3 nucleotide sequence: TGTGCCAGCAGTTTATGGGGAGATCAGCCCCAGCATTTT. Translating gives CASSLWGDQPQHF.

The chain links TRBV4-2 to TRBJ1-6, with D maybe TRBD1 (6 bases). Trimming cost V 1 base and J 8 bases, with 15 bases left between them. The CDR3 has 16 residues. Germline lookup yields CDR1 LGHNA and CDR2 YNFKEQ. The chain's CDR3 is CASSQGGRGTDSPLHF. DNA of the CDR3: TGTGCCAGCAGCCAAGGAGGCAGGGGAACTGATTCACCCCTCCACTTT.

The chain joins TRBV28 to TRBJ2-1; maybe TRBD2 (5 bases). This CDR3 is 16 amino acids long. Looked up from germline, CDR1 is MDHEN and CDR2 is SYDVKM. Trimming cost V 4 bases and J 4 bases, with 17 bases left between them. The CDR3 nucleotides are TGTGCCAGCAGTTCGGGTAAGGACTTTGGATACAATGAGCAGTTCTTC. It encodes CASSSGKDFGYNEQFF.

This clone was detected a few times. The V call is TRBV19, the J call TRBJ2-5, with 7 bases matching TRBD1. V lost 5 bases and J lost 5; bases outside the gene matches: 8. Germline assignment: CDR1 LNHDA and CDR2 SQIVND (reference sequence). CDR3 size: 14 residues. CDR3 in DNA: TGTGCCAGTAGTCACACAGGGGCGGCTGAGACCCAGTACTTC. Translation gives CASSHTGAAETQYF.

The chain carries TRBV9 and TRBJ2-1; the match to TRBD2 covers 8 bases. Germline CDR1 SGDLS, CDR2 YYNGEE. V trimming: 0 bases; J trimming: 6 bases; junction bases outside the gene matches: 5. This CDR3 is 15 amino acids long. The CDR3 DNA follows: TGTGCCAGCAGCGTAGGAGGGCTAGCGGGCAATGAGCAGTTCTTC. Protein product: CASSVGGLAGNEQFF.